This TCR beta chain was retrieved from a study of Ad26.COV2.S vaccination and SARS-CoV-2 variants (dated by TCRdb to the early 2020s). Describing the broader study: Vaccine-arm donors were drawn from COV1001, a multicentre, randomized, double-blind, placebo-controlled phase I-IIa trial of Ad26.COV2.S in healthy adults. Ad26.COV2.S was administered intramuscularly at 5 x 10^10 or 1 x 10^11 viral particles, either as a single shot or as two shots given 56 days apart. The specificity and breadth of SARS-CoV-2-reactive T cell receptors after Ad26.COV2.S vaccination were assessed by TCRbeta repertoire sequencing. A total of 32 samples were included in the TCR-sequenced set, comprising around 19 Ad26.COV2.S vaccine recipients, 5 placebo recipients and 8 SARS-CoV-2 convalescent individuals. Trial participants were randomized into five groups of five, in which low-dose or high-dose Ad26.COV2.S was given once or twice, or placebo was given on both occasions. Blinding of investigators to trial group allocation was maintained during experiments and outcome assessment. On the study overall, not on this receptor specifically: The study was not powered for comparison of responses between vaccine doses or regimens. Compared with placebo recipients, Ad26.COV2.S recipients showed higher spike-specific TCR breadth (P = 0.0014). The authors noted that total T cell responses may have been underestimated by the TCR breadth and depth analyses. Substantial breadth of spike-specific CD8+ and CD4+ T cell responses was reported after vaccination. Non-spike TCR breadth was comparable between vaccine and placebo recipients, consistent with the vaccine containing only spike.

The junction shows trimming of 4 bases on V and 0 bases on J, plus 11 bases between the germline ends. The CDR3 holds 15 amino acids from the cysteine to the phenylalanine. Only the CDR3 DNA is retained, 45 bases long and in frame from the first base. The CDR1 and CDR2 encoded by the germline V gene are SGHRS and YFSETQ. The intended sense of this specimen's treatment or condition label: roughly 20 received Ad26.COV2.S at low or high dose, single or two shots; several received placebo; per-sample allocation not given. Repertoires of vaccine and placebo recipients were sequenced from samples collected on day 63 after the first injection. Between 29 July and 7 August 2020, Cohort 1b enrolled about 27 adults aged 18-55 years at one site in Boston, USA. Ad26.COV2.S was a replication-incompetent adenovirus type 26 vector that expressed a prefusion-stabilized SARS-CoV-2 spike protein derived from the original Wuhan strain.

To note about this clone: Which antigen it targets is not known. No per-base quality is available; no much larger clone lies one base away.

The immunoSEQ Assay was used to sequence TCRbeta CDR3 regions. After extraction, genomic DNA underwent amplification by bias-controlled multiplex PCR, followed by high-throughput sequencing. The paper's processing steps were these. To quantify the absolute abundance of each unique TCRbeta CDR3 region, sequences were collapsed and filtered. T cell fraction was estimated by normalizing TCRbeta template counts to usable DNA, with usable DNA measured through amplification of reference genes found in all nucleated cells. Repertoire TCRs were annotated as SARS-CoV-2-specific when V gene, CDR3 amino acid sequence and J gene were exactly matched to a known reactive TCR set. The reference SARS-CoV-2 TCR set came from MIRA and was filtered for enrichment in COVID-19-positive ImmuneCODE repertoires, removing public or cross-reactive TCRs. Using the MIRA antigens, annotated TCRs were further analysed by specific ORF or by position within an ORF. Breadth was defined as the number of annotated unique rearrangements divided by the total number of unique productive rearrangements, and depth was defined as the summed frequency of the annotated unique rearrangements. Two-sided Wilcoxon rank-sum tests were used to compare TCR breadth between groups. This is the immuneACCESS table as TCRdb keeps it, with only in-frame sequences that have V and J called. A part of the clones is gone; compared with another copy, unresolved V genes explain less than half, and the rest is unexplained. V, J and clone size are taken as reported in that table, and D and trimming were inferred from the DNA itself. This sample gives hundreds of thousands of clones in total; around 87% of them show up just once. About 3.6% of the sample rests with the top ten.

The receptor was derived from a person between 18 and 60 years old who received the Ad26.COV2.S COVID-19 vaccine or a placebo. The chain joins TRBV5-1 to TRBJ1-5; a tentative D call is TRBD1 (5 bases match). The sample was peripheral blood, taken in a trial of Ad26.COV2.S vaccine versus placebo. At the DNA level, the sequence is TGCGCCAGCAGCCAAGAGGGGCTTAGCAATCAGCCCCAGCATTTT. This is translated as CASSQEGLSNQPQHF.